A selection of T cell receptor beta chains follows, all from one sample in a study of low-dose radiotherapy and immunotherapy resistance in tumors. A single record per CDR3 protein comes from TCRdb applying MiXCR to the reads. The sample has nearly 95,000 distinct CDR3 sequences; 9.4% are singletons. The material sequenced was PBMCs, taken before treatment. These receptors were collected from a male donor with prostate cancer. The CDR3 runs from the conserved cysteine through the conserved F or W. D genes are given only for firm matches. Clone size is given for some rows only: seen once, a few or many times, or a class if the clone is expanded.

V	D	J	size	DNA	CDR3
TRBV7-2	-	TRBJ2-1	many	TGTGCCAGCAGCTTCCCCTTCTCCTACAATGAGCAGTTCTTC	CASSFPFSYNEQFF
TRBV11-2	-	TRBJ2-3	many	TGTGCCAGCAGCTTGGAGCGGCAAAGCACAGATACGCAGTATTTT	CASSLERQSTDTQYF
TRBV5-1	-	TRBJ1-5	many	TGCGCCAGCAGCTTGGGAAATAGCAATCAGCCCCAGCATTTT	CASSLGNSNQPQHF
TRBV29-1	TRBD1	TRBJ2-3	many	TGCAGCGTGACTCGCGGGACAGGGGCCACAGATACGCAGTATTTT	CSVTRGTGATDTQYF
TRBV20-1	-	TRBJ2-4	many	TGCAGTGCTAGAGATCAGCAGCGGGCCAAAAACATTCAGTACTTC	CSARDQQRAKNIQYF
TRBV6-2/TRBV6-3	-	TRBJ1-1	many	TGTGCCAGCAGCGTTTTGAACACTGAAGCTTTCTTT	CASSVLNTEAFF
TRBV24-1	TRBD2	TRBJ2-3	many	TGTGCCACCAGTGATCAAAGCGGGGGTGGCACAGATACGCAGTATTTT	CATSDQSGGGTDTQYF
TRBV6-2/TRBV6-3	-	TRBJ2-5	many	TGTGCCAGCAGTTACGTTGGAGAGACCCAGTACTTC	CASSYVGETQYF
TRBV28	-	TRBJ1-6	many	TGTGCCAGCAGTTTAGGTGGGGCAGGGGTTCGGAATTCACCCCTCCACTTT	CASSLGGAGVRNSPLHF
TRBV2	-	TRBJ2-1	many	TGTGCCAGCAGTGACCTGGGTGAGCAGTTCTTC	CASSDLGEQFF
TRBV4-1	-	TRBJ2-4	many	TGCGCCAGCAGCCGGGGGGCAGCGGGAAACATTCAGTACTTC	CASSRGAAGNIQYF
TRBV7-2	-	TRBJ2-7	many	TGTGCCAGCAGCACCCTAGGGGGGGGCGAGCAGTACTTC	CASSTLGGGEQYF
TRBV20-1	-	TRBJ2-1	many	TGCAGTGCCGGGAGAGACTACAATGAGCAGTTCTTC	CSAGRDYNEQFF
TRBV27	-	TRBJ1-1	many	TGTGCCAGCAGTTCAACCACAGGGAGGGTGGCTGAAGCTTTCTTT	CASSSTTGRVAEAFF
TRBV18	-	TRBJ2-2	many	TGTGCCAGCTCACCTAGACAGGTGAACACCGGGGAGCTGTTTTTT	CASSPRQVNTGELFF
TRBV28	TRBD2	TRBJ2-3	many	TGTGCCAGCAGTAGGCCGGGGGGGGGCACAGATACGCAGTATTTT	CASSRPGGGTDTQYF
TRBV7-9	TRBD1	TRBJ1-2	many	TGTGCCAGCAGCTTAGCCGGGACAGATGGCTACACCTTC	CASSLAGTDGYTF
TRBV7-2	TRBD2	TRBJ2-1	many	TGTGCCAGCAGCCTAAGGACTAGCGGGGAACACCTGAGCTCCTACAATGAGCAGTTCTTC	CASSLRTSGEHLSSYNEQFF
TRBV6-8	-	TRBJ2-5	-	TGTGCCAGCAGTGCTTCTACTTCAGCGGGCTTCCAAGAGACCCAGTACTTC	CASSASTSAGFQETQYF